This TCR beta chain was sequenced in a study of cytomegalovirus exposure and HLA in healthy donors. Study-level background: A later analysis reported the approximately 120 validation repertoires used the same platform as the roughly 700 first-cohort repertoires. General study results and limits: Subsequent analysis found a tendency for first-cohort TCR clusters to co-occur within the 110 or so validation repertoires. Many donors shared some public TCRs, even though most TCR sequences were rare. The study flagged around 160 TCR beta chains as cytomegalovirus-associated.

TCRdb keeps only in-frame clones here, not all; method: immunoSEQ multiplex PCR. The sample lists around 61,000 clones, just over 90% occurring once. As for this clone: Its antigen remains unidentified.

CDR1 is MNHEY and CDR2 is SVGAGI in the germline V gene. The CDR3 contains 13 residues. Trimming stripped 7 bases from V and 0 bases from J, with 8 bases between. This chain links TRBV6-5 with TRBJ2-3; the D is unclear. The sample comprised PBMCs. This clonotype was obtained from a young man in good health and CMV-seronegative. The DNA for the CDR3 is TGTGCCAGCAAGGAGTCTAGCACAGATACGCAGTATTTT. It translates to CASKESSTDTQYF.